This T cell receptor beta chain was sequenced during a study of blood T cell repertoires in COVID-19. Turning to the study itself: Samples representing acute and convalescent COVID-19 were sourced from the United States, Italy and Spain. From T cells, B-cell-depleted T cells, or PBMCs came the material, which was cDNA or gDNA.

From germline, CDR1 is SGHRS and CDR2 YFSETQ. CDR3 length: 15 residues. V dropped 0 bases and J dropped 5; count of bases not matched to a gene: 6. Some clones are missing from TCRdb's copy, which holds only in-frame ones; the method was immunoSEQ multiplex PCR. Here the sample spans 400,000 or so clones, 75% to 90% being singletons. The chain is built from TRBV5-1 and TRBJ2-3; 7 bases line up with TRBD2. This clonotype was sampled from a man aged 25 to 40 who had recovered from COVID-19. Sequencing input: PBMCs or T cells enriched from blood (not recorded which). The CDR3 protein is CASSLDGGRIDTQYF. The CDR3 DNA is TGCGCCAGCAGCTTGGATGGCGGGAGAATAGATACGCAGTATTTT. Supplemented by reference TRBV5-1 and TRBJ2-3, the full variable domain reads KAGVTQTPRYLIKTRGQQVTLSCSPISGHRSVSWYQQTPGQGLQFLFEYFSETQRNKGNFPGRFSGRQFSNSRSEMNVSTLELGDSALYLCASSLDGGRIDTQYFGPGTRLTVL.